This T cell receptor (beta chain) was captured in a study of beta chain features in type 1 diabetes. Study outcomes and limitations: Shortening that was moderate but significant affected the TCRB CDR3s of Type 1 diabetes patients in all four CD4+ subsets.

Of the isolated RNA, all was reverse transcribed, and so the sequenced material was expressed TCRB transcripts. The assay was immunoSEQ multiplex PCR, and TCRdb's table has in-frame clones only and misses some. The sample has 300,000 to 350,000 clones, roughly 13% seen once. Concerning this clone: Its target is not known.

Germline-derived CDR1 and CDR2 are SNHLY and FYNNEI. The J segment lost 4 bases and the V segment lost 8 bases, leaving 5 bases of the junction unmatched. The CDR3 is 13 residues long. The chain joins TRBV2 to TRBJ1-5; 7 bases line up with TRBD1. The source is a woman aged 18-30 years with type 1 diabetes. Material: naive CD4+ T cells from blood. The CDR3 sequence is CASARQGNQPQHF. The CDR3 nucleotides read TGTGCCAGCGCCCGACAGGGAAATCAGCCCCAGCATTTT.